The 23 T cell receptor beta chains below were found in one sample sequenced in a study of blood T cells in healthy people across ages. A sample-barcoded 5' primer and a J-beta primer mix were used in a second PCR of about 7 to 11 cycles. TCRdb re-derived calls from the 5' RACE reads in MiXCR, one entry per CDR3 protein. The table records about 770,000 distinct CDR3 sequences, more than 40% of them present only once. Sequencing was done on a sample of blood. Receptor source: a man aged 60 to 75 in good health.

A few counts support this clonotype. The rearrangement links TRBV4-3 to TRBJ2-5; no clear D gene. The end of the DNA aligns better with TRBJ2-7, so the J call may be wrong. Per the germline V gene, CDR1 is LGHNA and CDR2 is YSLEER. The CDR3 extends over 16 amino acids. CDR3 amino acids: CASSQDNSAGSYEQYF. The DNA for the CDR3 is TGCGCCAGCAGCCAAGATAACAGCGCTGGGTCATACGAGCAGTACTTC.

This chain joins TRBV4-1 and TRBJ1-2; possible D gene TRBD1, 5 bases. V lost 0 bases and J lost 7, with 15 bases in between. Germline loops: CDR1 MGHRA, CDR2 YSYEKL. The CDR3 has 15 residues. CDR3 sequence (DNA): TGCGCCAGCAGCCAAGAGGTACAGGAGCTTGGTGGCTACACCTTC. Residues: CASSQEVQELGGYTF.

This clonotype was seen a handful of times. The V and J genes are TRBV11-2 and TRBJ2-3; tentatively, D is TRBD2 (7 bases). The CDR3 sequence is 15 residues long. Germline V gives CDR1 SGHAT, CDR2 FQNNGV. V lost 1 base, J lost 4 bases, and 12 bases lay in between. CDR3 DNA sequence: TGTGCCAGCAGCTTAGCGGGGGGCCGCGCAGATACGCAGTATTTT. This gives the protein CASSLAGGRADTQYF. Full variable domain (missing parts from reference TRBV11-2 and TRBJ2-3): EAGVAQSPRYKIIEKRQSVAFWCNPISGHATLYWYQQILGQGPKLLIQFQNNGVVDDSQLPKDRFSAERLKGVDSTLKIQPAKLEDSAVYLCASSLAGGRADTQYFGPGTRLTVL.

The chain couples TRBV20-1 to TRBJ2-1; 8 bases agree with TRBD2. The CDR3 spans 15 residues. Germline CDR1 reads DFQATT; CDR2 reads SNEGSKA (reference sequence). V trimming: 6 bases; J trimming: 4 bases; junction bases outside the gene matches: 11. The CDR3 is CSARGVGLGYNEQFF. The CDR3 DNA sequence: TGCAGTGCCCGGGGGGTGGGACTAGGGTACAATGAGCAGTTCTTC.

V is TRBV25-1 and J is TRBJ2-5; 8 bases line up with TRBD1. The trim removed 4 bases at V and 5 bases at J, leaving 6 bases unmatched. The CDR3 covers 14 residues. Germline V gives CDR1 MGHDK, CDR2 SYGVNS. The CDR3 spells CASSAPGGWETQYF. The CDR3 bases are TGTGCCAGCAGTGCTCCAGGGGGCTGGGAGACCCAGTACTTC.

This clonotype occurred once. V usage is TRBV28 and J usage is TRBJ1-1, with D uncertain. Between the trimmed V and J ends, which lost 2 bases and 12 bases, there was a span of 16 bases. The CDR3 spans 13 residues. CDR1 is MDHEN, CDR2 SYDVKM, per germline. In DNA form, the CDR3 reads TGTGCCAGCAGTTTAGCCATACTTGGGGAATCTTTCTTT. Encoded protein: CASSLAILGESFF.

On this clonotype itself: This may be a read error: a much more frequent sequence differs by one nucleotide. The V and J genes are TRBV29-1 and TRBJ2-5, with D perhaps assigned TRBD1 or TRBD2 (5 bases each). The J call may be in error: the DNA end matches TRBJ2-7 better. In germline, CDR1 is SQVTM, CDR2 ANQGSEA. This CDR3 is built from 16 residues. The DNA of the CDR3 is TGCAGCGTTGAACTAGTGGACCGGGACGTCACCCACGAGCAGTACTTC. This codes for CSVELVDRDVTHEQYF.

The genes are TRBV28 and TRBJ1-5; possibly TRBD1 for D (5 bases). V was cut by 6 bases and J by 2 bases, with 14 bases left in between. Germline CDR1 and CDR2: MDHEN and SYDVKM. The CDR3 totals 15 residues. The CDR3 bases are TGTGCCAGCAGGGGTGGGGGGGTTGGCAATCAGCCCCAGCATTTT. The encoded protein is CASRGGGVGNQPQHF.

The chain has TRBV7-2 and TRBJ2-7; D gene unclear. The J call may be incorrect, as the DNA end agrees better with TRBJ2-5. There are 13 residues in the CDR3. Germline-derived CDR1 and CDR2 are SGHTA and FQGNSA. DNA of the CDR3: TGTGCCAGCCGCCTTAATAAGGAAGAGACCCAGTACTTC. This translates into CASRLNKEETQYF.

This clonotype was detected only a few times. The V and J genes are TRBV2 and TRBJ2-7; 8 bases agree with TRBD1. In germline, CDR1 is SNHLY, CDR2 FYNNEI. V lost 4 bases and J lost 2; bases outside the gene matches: 10. This CDR3 spans 16 amino acids. CDR3 in amino acids: CASSVRRQGLTYEQYF. As DNA, the CDR3 is TGTGCCAGCAGTGTCAGGCGACAGGGGCTAACCTACGAGCAGTACTTC.

Points on this clonotype: Here the CDR3 omits its conserved ending phenylalanine or tryptophan, so a read error is the likely source. This rearrangement joins TRBV12-5 to TRBJ2-3; maybe TRBD1 (6 bases). Trimming left V 3 bases short and J 8 bases short, with 9 bases between. This CDR3 is built from 12 residues. CDR1 and CDR2 from the germline V gene are LGHNT and FRNRAP. This chain's CDR3 is CASGFDRSTQYS. As DNA, the CDR3 is TGTGCTAGTGGTTTCGACAGGAGTACGCAGTATTCT.

As to this clonotype: Given a much more abundant clone one base away, this may be a read error. This sequence joins TRBV20-1 and TRBJ2-1; D perhaps matches TRBD1 (5 bases). The CDR3 length is 15 residues. V was shortened by 0 bases and J by 9 bases, with 18 bases between the two germline ends. Per germline, CDR1 DFQATT and CDR2 SNEGSKA (reference sequence). The chain's CDR3 is CSARDPSRLQGEQFF. The CDR3 DNA sequence: TGCAGTGCTAGAGATCCCTCGCGCTTGCAGGGTGAGCAGTTCTTC.

This rearrangement joins TRBV20-1 to TRBJ2-3; the match to TRBD2 covers 9 bases. CDR1 is DFQATT, CDR2 SNEGSKA, per germline (reference sequence). V dropped 3 bases and J dropped 2; count of bases not matched to a gene: 9. CDR3 length: 16 amino acids. CDR3 in DNA: TGCAGTGCTAGCATGGTGACTAGCGGACACACAGATACGCAGTATTTT. Translated, it gives CSASMVTSGHTDTQYF.

DNA for the CDR3: TGTGCCAGCAGCTTCCAATCCGTGCTCTATGGCTACACCTTC. This codes for CASSFQSVLYGYTF. V and J are TRBV5-6 and TRBJ1-2; no reliable D call. The CDR3 runs 14 residues. The V end was cut by 2 bases, the J end by 4 bases, with 12 bases between. Germline CDR1 is SGHDT and CDR2 is YYEEEE.

Remarks on this clonotype: Its ends do not fully match the called genes, so a read error is possible. V is TRBV7-2 and J is TRBJ1-4; tentatively, D is TRBD1 (5 bases). Germline V gene lookup returns CDR1 SGHTA and CDR2 FQGNSA. The CDR3 is 16 residues long. CDR3 nucleotides: TGTGCCAGCGGCTTTCAACCGACAGTAACTAATGAAAAACTGTTTTTT. Protein: CASGFQPTVTNEKLFF.

There are a few counts of this clonotype. The rearrangement uses TRBV5-6 and TRBJ1-4; a weak D match, TRBD1 (5 bases). This CDR3 is built from 14 residues. The ends were cut back, 3 bases at V and 13 bases at J, with 19 bases in the middle. Germline V CDR1 and CDR2: SGHDT, YYEEEE. CDR3 sequence: CASSSGRGGLGLFF. CDR3 sequence (DNA): TGTGCCAGCAGCTCCGGACGGGGGGGACTGGGACTGTTTTTT.

This clonotype has ten or more counts. The chain combines TRBV11-1 with TRBJ2-5; D ambiguous. V was trimmed by 4 bases and J by 4 bases, leaving 10 bases between them. CDR3 length equals 13 residues. Germline V gene data show CDR1 as SGHAT and CDR2 as FQDESV (reference sequence). CDR3 in amino acids: CASSSRSVETQYF. The CDR3 DNA reads as TGTGCCAGCAGCTCTCGGTCGGTAGAGACCCAGTACTTC. Full variable domain (outside the CDR3, taken from reference TRBV11-1 and TRBJ2-5): EAEVAQSPRYKITEKSQAVAFWCDPISGHATLYWYRQILGQGPELLVQFQDESVVDDSQLPKDRFSAERLKGVDSTLKIQPAELGDSAMYLCASSSRSVETQYFGPGTRLLVL.

The chain couples TRBV7-2 to TRBJ2-7; 7 bases line up with TRBD2. J gave up 3 bases and V 1 base, and 9 bases lay outside the gene matches. Germline lookup yields CDR1 SGHTA and CDR2 FQGNSA. This CDR3 region has 16 residues. CDR3 sequence reads: CASSLGPQAGSYEQYF. DNA of the CDR3: TGTGCCAGCAGCTTAGGCCCCCAAGCGGGGAGCTACGAGCAGTACTTC.

This chain connects TRBV2 to TRBJ1-5; TRBD1 matches at 7 bases. The CDR3 extends over 15 amino acids. Trimming cost V 5 bases and J 5 bases; bases outside gene matches: 9. Germline V gene sequence: CDR1 SNHLY, CDR2 FYNNEI. The chain's CDR3 is CASSPGTGVDQPQHF. In DNA, the CDR3 is TGTGCCAGCAGTCCCGGCACAGGGGTCGATCAGCCCCAGCATTTT.

This clonotype was counted only a few times. This chain joins TRBV20-1 and TRBJ1-2, with 7 bases that match TRBD1. J was trimmed by 4 bases and V by 6 bases; bases with no gene match: 8. Germline CDR1 DFQATT, CDR2 SNEGSKA (reference sequence). CDR3 length equals 13 residues. CDR3 bases: TGCAGTGCCCTCCAGGGGGAAGCCTATGGCTACACCTTC. This translates into CSALQGEAYGYTF.

This clonotype has a handful of counts. The J gene is TRBJ2-5, the V gene TRBV11-2; maybe TRBD1 (5 bases). The CDR3 covers 15 residues. Deletions cut 1 base from V and 1 base from J, with 10 bases between. In germline, CDR1 is SGHAT, CDR2 FQNNGV. CDR3 DNA sequence: TGTGCCAGCAGCTTAGGGGGCTTGGCCCAAGAGACCCAGTACTTC. This translates into CASSLGGLAQETQYF.

V usage is TRBV10-3 and J usage is TRBJ1-2; tentatively, D is TRBD1 (6 bases). This CDR3 spans 16 amino acids. Germline CDR1 is ENHRY and CDR2 is SYGVKD. With 2 bases removed from V and 0 bases from J, the gap between germline ends came to 13 bases. The CDR3 reads CAISEGGGQANYGYTF. In DNA form, the CDR3 reads TGTGCCATCAGTGAGGGGGGCGGACAAGCTAACTATGGCTACACCTTC.

This clonotype was counted a single time. The V and J genes are TRBV3-1 and TRBJ2-3; 7 bases fit TRBD1. J gave up 2 bases and V 3 bases, and 5 bases lay outside the gene matches. The CDR3 is 15 amino acids. Germline V gives CDR1 LGHDT, CDR2 YNNKEL (reference sequence). The CDR3 sequence: CASSHRQGNTDTQYF. The CDR3 nucleotides are TGTGCCAGCAGCCACAGACAGGGTAACACAGATACGCAGTATTTT.